This entry concerns a single T cell receptor beta chain. No antigen is known for it. No base quality information exists; no much larger clone differs at one position. TCRbeta CDR3 regions were amplified from genomic DNA using the immunoSEQ Assay, a bias-controlled multiplex PCR. For the original study's pipeline: The number of nucleated cells in each sample was estimated by amplification of reference gene primers within the assay. To quantify the absolute abundance of each unique TCRbeta CDR3 rearrangement, sequence reads were collapsed and filtered. For each sample, productive Simpson clonality was calculated as the square root of Simpson's diversity index across productive rearrangements. This immuneACCESS table, as held by TCRdb, lists in-frame sequences with V and J called but not all clones. Of the missing ones, under half trace to an unresolved V gene in checked studies; the others have no known cause. V and J calls and clone size are copied from that table; D and trimming were computed from the DNA. The sample table records fewer than 300,000 clones; less than 90% of these occur just once. Under 4.5% of the sample lies in the top ten.

The data were taken from a study of blood T cell repertoires in COVID-19 (TCRdb year 2020). In the study overall: Samples from collaborators originated in the United States, Italy and Spain and spanned both the acute and convalescent phases of COVID-19. The prospective study material was composed of cDNA or gDNA derived from T cells, B-cell-depleted T cells, or PBMCs. Subjects who had been exposed to COVID-19, were actively infected with it, or had recovered from it provided the deeply sampled blood TCRbeta repertoires that made up the dataset. The repertoires were released in a freely available public database meant as a resource for research on the immune response to SARS-CoV-2. The samples were drawn from two sources: the first 160 participants of the ongoing ImmuneRACE study, and 1,200 or so subjects contributed by 6 global collaborators. A de-identified subject ID, COVID-19 status, age in years and sex were almost always included in the sample metadata. Where available, HLA class I and class II types were taken from metadata supplied by the sample provider and were not determined by assay-based typing. Results and caveats for the whole study, not just this receptor: Clinical and demographic metadata were provided uncurated, with the amount varying by source and participant.

Samples from volunteer blood donors who had recovered from COVID-19 were contributed by a second Seattle source. The collaborating institutions used their own protocols to collect whole blood in K2EDTA tubes. For TCRbeta analysis, collaborator samples were shipped as frozen whole blood, as isolated PBMCs, or as DNA extracted from either sample type. From cysteine to phenylalanine, the CDR3 is 15 amino acids long. The kept DNA is CDR3 alone, 45 bases in frame from the first base. Trimming takes 1 base from V and 0 bases from J, and the germline ends sit 7 bases apart. CDR1 and CDR2, looked up from the germline V gene, are SGHTA and FQGNSA.

The receptor's source is a man between 60 and 75 years old who had recovered from COVID-19. This chain joins TRBV7-2 to TRBJ1-3; there is no confident call for the D gene. Sequenced sample: peripheral blood. Here is the DNA: TGTGCCAGCAGCTTAGGGCGGATCTCTGGAAACACCATATATTTT. It is translated as CASSLGRISGNTIYF.